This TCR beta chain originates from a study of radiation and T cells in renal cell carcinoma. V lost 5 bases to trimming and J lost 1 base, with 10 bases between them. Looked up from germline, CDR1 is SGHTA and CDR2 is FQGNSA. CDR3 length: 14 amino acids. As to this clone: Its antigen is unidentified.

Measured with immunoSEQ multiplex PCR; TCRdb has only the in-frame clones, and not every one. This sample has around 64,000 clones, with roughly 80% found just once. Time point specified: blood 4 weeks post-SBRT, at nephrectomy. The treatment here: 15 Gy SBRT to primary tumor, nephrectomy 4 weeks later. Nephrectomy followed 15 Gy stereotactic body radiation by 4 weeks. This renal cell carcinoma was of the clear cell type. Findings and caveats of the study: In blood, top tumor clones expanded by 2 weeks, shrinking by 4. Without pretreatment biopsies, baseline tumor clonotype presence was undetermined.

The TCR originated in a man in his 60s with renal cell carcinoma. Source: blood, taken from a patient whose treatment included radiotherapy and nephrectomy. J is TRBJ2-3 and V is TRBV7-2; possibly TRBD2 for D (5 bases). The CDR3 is CASSPSLRTDTQYF. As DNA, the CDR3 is TGTGCCAGCAGCCCTAGCCTCCGCACAGATACGCAGTATTTT. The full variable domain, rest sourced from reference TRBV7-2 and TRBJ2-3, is GAGVSQSPSNKVTEKGKDVELRCDPISGHTALYWYRQSLGQGLEFLIYFQGNSAPDKSGLPSDRFSAERTGGSVSTLTIQRTQQEDSAVYLCASSPSLRTDTQYFGPGTRLTVL.